The 27 T cell receptor beta chains below were found in one sample sequenced in a study of T-cell reconstitution after alpha-beta-depleted transplantation in children. A library of TCRbeta sequences, prepared with unique molecular identifiers, was generated. TCRdb re-analysed the PCR reads in MiXCR, keeping a single row per CDR3 protein. Altogether 250,000 to 300,000 distinct CDR3 sequences are present, over 9% being singletons, with the ten largest covering 7.5%. The specimen was PBMCs, collected before TCRalphabeta/CD19-depleted stem cell transplant. Receptor source: a boy under two years old with acute myeloid leukemia, due to receive a stem cell transplant.

There are many counts of this clonotype. Here the CDR3 reads CASSLRRTVRDQPQHF. The CDR3 DNA is TGTGCCAGCAGTTTACGAAGGACGGTTAGGGATCAGCCCCAGCATTTT. This chain joins TRBV28 and TRBJ1-5, with D hard to call. Per the germline V gene, CDR1 is MDHEN and CDR2 is SYDVKM. The CDR3 is 16 amino acids. Trimming left V 2 bases short and J 5 bases short, with 16 bases between.

J is TRBJ1-5 and V is TRBV24-1; unclear D gene. The CDR3 is 14 residues long. Trimming cost V 9 bases and J 3 bases, with 14 bases left between them. Germline V lookup: CDR1 KGHDR, CDR2 SFDVKD. CDR3 residues: CATCPTGANQPQHF. The CDR3 DNA follows: TGTGCCACCTGCCCGACCGGCGCCAATCAGCCCCAGCATTTT.

The chain combines TRBV19 with TRBJ2-1; possibly TRBD1 for D (6 bases). The germline gives CDR1 LNHDA, CDR2 SQIVND (reference sequence). The CDR3 spans 16 residues. The V gene lost 5 bases and the J gene lost 1 base, with 15 bases spanning the gap. CDR3 region: CASSFLFGQSYNEQFF. The CDR3 DNA reads TGTGCCAGTAGTTTTCTGTTCGGACAGTCCTACAATGAGCAGTTCTTC.

This clonotype was observed at least ten times. The chain couples TRBV9 to TRBJ2-5, with a weak D call TRBD1 (6 bases). The germline V and J ends were trimmed by 3 bases and 3 bases, with 15 bases remaining between them. Germline values: CDR1 SGDLS, CDR2 YYNGEE. This CDR3 is built from 15 residues. The CDR3 is CASSGTGFGEETQYF. Here the CDR3 DNA reads TGTGCCAGCAGCGGTACAGGGTTTGGGGAAGAGACCCAGTACTTC.

On this clonotype itself: This sequence may be a read error, since a much larger clone differs from it by one base. The rearrangement links TRBV15 to TRBJ2-1, with TRBD2 matching over 9 bases. This CDR3 is 16 amino acids long. J gave up 4 bases and V 5 bases, and 9 bases lay outside the gene matches. Germline lookup yields CDR1 LNHNV and CDR2 YYDKDF (reference sequence). The CDR3 loop is CATSGHGSGGYNEQFF. For the CDR3, the DNA is TGTGCCACCAGCGGTCACGGTAGCGGGGGTTACAATGAGCAGTTCTTC.

This clonotype was detected ten times or more. V gene TRBV9 combines with J gene TRBJ1-5; a weak D match, TRBD1 (5 bases). The CDR3 contains 13 residues. Germline values: CDR1 SGDLS, CDR2 YYNGEE. V was pared by 0 bases and J by 7 bases, with 8 bases between. This CDR3 is CASSVAGGQPQHF. The CDR3 DNA reads TGTGCCAGCAGCGTAGCGGGGGGGCAGCCCCAGCATTTT.

In this sample, this clonotype turned up many times. The rearrangement uses TRBV5-1 and TRBJ2-7, with D possibly being TRBD2 (6 bases). Germline CDR1 is SGHRS and CDR2 is YFSETQ. CDR3 size: 14 residues. Trimming cost V 7 bases and J 0 bases, with 14 bases left between them. The CDR3 loop is CASRRVGSSYEQYF. The CDR3 nucleotides read TGCGCCAGCCGGAGGGTAGGAAGCTCCTACGAGCAGTACTTC.

Note on this clonotype: A much larger clone differs from this one at a single base, so this may be a read error. The V and J genes are TRBV15 and TRBJ2-1; 7 bases agree with TRBD2. The length of the CDR3 is 16 residues. Germline CDR1 LNHNV, CDR2 YYDKDF (reference sequence). DNA of the CDR3: TGTGCCACCAGCAGAGATGGTGGGAGGGCCTACCATGAGCAGTTCTTC. It codes for CATSRDGGRAYHEQFF.

This clonotype came up many times. The V and J genes are TRBV21-1 and TRBJ1-1. TRBV21-1 is deemed a pseudogene. CDR3 size: 14 residues. The CDR3 coding sequence is TGTGCCAGCAGCAAGTCGGACGGTTACACTGAAGCTTTCTTT. The encoded protein is CASSKSDGYTEAFF.

This clonotype occurred a few times. CDR3 region: CASSHMGSGYTF. CDR3 nucleotides: TGTGCCAGCAGCCATATGGGGTCCGGCTACACCTTC. The V call is TRBV14, the J call TRBJ1-2; D remains ambiguous. The length of the CDR3 is 12 residues. CDR1 SGHDN and CDR2 FVKESK come from the germline V gene. V was trimmed by 3 bases and J by 8 bases, leaving 10 bases between them.

As for this clonotype: A read error is possible here, since a much larger clone lies one base away. The rearrangement uses TRBV5-5 and TRBJ2-5; D gene unclear. In germline, CDR1 is SGHKS, CDR2 YYEKEE (reference sequence). This CDR3 is built from 10 residues. CDR3 DNA sequence: TGTGCCAGCACAGGAGAGACCCAGCACTTC. It encodes CASTGETQHF.

The chain links TRBV15 to TRBJ2-7, with 14 positions matching TRBD2. CDR1 and CDR2 from the germline V gene are LNHNV and YYDKDF (reference sequence). With V trimmed by 8 bases and J by 3 bases, 9 bases remained unmatched. The CDR3 is 16 residues long. As DNA, the CDR3 is TGTGCCACCCGCTACGGACTAGCGGGAGGATTCTACGAGCAGTACTTC. This translates into CATRYGLAGGFYEQYF.

V gene TRBV27 combines with J gene TRBJ2-3; no reliable D call. Germline lookup yields CDR1 MNHEY and CDR2 SMNVEV (reference sequence). This CDR3 region has 16 residues. Trimming took 3 bases from V and 1 from J, leaving 14 bases between them. The CDR3 reads CASSFFPVRGTDTQYF. DNA of the CDR3: TGTGCCAGCAGTTTTTTCCCCGTTCGTGGCACAGATACGCAGTATTTT.

This clonotype was detected ten times or more. The gene calls are TRBV11-2 and TRBJ2-1; 11 bases fit TRBD2. Germline V gives CDR1 SGHAT, CDR2 FQNNGV. The CDR3 has 19 amino acids. Unmatched junction bases numbered 8, after V lost 1 base and J lost 0 bases. The CDR3 reads CASSLVSRLAGPSYNEQFF. In DNA form, the CDR3 reads TGTGCCAGCAGCTTAGTATCCCGACTAGCGGGGCCCTCCTACAATGAGCAGTTCTTC. The full variable domain, its missing parts supplied by reference TRBV11-2 and TRBJ2-1, is EAGVAQSPRYKIIEKRQSVAFWCNPISGHATLYWYQQILGQGPKLLIQFQNNGVVDDSQLPKDRFSAERLKGVDSTLKIQPAKLEDSAVYLCASSLVSRLAGPSYNEQFFGPGTRLTVL.

This clonotype has at least ten counts. The chain couples TRBV10-3 to TRBJ2-3; no firm D call. This CDR3 comprises 15 residues. Trimming removed 0 bases from V and 1 base from J, with 8 bases in between. Germline lookup yields CDR1 ENHRY and CDR2 SYGVKD. CDR3 sequence: CAISESTGRTDTQYF. As DNA, the CDR3 is TGTGCCATCAGTGAGTCGACCGGACGCACAGATACGCAGTATTTT.

This clonotype has ten or more counts. Here the CDR3 reads CASSKSSGTAPDTQYF. As DNA, the CDR3 is TGTGCCAGTAGTAAATCTTCCGGGACAGCGCCAGATACGCAGTATTTT. This chain links TRBV19 with TRBJ2-3; 7 nucleotides agree with TRBD1. J was trimmed by 4 bases and V by 4 bases; bases with no gene match: 11. From germline, CDR1 is LNHDA and CDR2 SQIVND (reference sequence). The CDR3 extends over 16 amino acids.

This clonotype was observed a handful of times. The CDR3 DNA is TGTGCCAGCAGCCTCATCGGGAGAGGGCCAAGTAACTATGGCTACACCTTC. Amino acids: CASSLIGRGPSNYGYTF. V gene TRBV7-9 combines with J gene TRBJ1-2; D call uncertain. V dropped 5 bases and J dropped 1 base, with 20 bases sitting between them. The germline V gene encodes CDR1 SEHNR and CDR2 FQNEAQ (reference sequence). The CDR3 has 17 residues.

A word on this clonotype: A single base separates this from a much larger clone, so it may be a read error. The V gene is TRBV6-1, the J gene TRBJ1-4; D is unclear. The V and J ends lost 7 bases and 3 bases respectively, with 12 bases between them. The CDR3 runs 14 residues. CDR1 MNHNS and CDR2 SASEGT come from the germline V gene. As DNA, the CDR3 is TGTGCCAGCACCTGGAGGGTGGCTAATGAAAAACTGTTTTTT. Protein product: CASTWRVANEKLFF.

There are many counts of this clonotype. This chain links TRBV20-1 with TRBJ2-3; 10 bases line up with TRBD2. With V trimmed by 6 bases and J by 5 bases, 8 bases remained unmatched. The V gene's germline CDR1 is DFQATT and CDR2 SNEGSKA (reference sequence). The CDR3 covers 14 residues. The CDR3 region is CSAGAGGQGDTQYF. The CDR3 bases are TGCAGTGCAGGAGCGGGGGGGCAGGGAGATACGCAGTATTTT.

This clonotype has a count of ten or more. The chain links TRBV5-6 to TRBJ2-2; 8 bases line up with TRBD1. V shed 4 bases, J shed 2 bases, and the junction held 7 bases outside the gene matches. This CDR3 is 16 amino acids long. Per the germline V gene, CDR1 is SGHDT and CDR2 is YYEEEE. For the CDR3, the DNA is TGTGCCAGCAGCGGGACAGGTCCCTTCAACACCGGGGAGCTGTTTTTT. Translation gives CASSGTGPFNTGELFF.

The gene calls are TRBV7-9 and TRBJ2-3, with a possible D match to TRBD1 (5 bases). Per the germline V gene, CDR1 is SEHNR and CDR2 is FQNEAQ (reference sequence). The CDR3 is 16 amino acids. With 8 bases removed from V and 1 base from J, the gap between germline ends came to 19 bases. The chain's CDR3 is CASFLEVGQGTDTQYF. The CDR3, as DNA: TGTGCCAGCTTCCTCGAGGTGGGGCAAGGCACAGATACGCAGTATTTT. The full variable domain, rest sourced from reference TRBV7-9 and TRBJ2-3, is DTGVSQNPRHKITKRGQNVTFRCDPISEHNRLYWYRQTLGQGPEFLTYFQNEAQLEKSRLLSDRFSAERPKGSFSTLEIQRTEQGDSAMYLCASFLEVGQGTDTQYFGPGTRLTVL.

This clonotype was seen ten or more times. This chain uses TRBV5-1 with TRBJ1-1; 8 bases fit TRBD1. With V trimmed by 5 bases and J by 1 base, 4 bases remained unmatched. Germline assignment: CDR1 SGHRS and CDR2 YFSETQ. There are 14 residues in the CDR3. The CDR3, as DNA: TGCGCCAGCAGGGGACAGGAGCGGAACACTGAAGCTTTCTTT. Residues: CASRGQERNTEAFF.

With regard to this clonotype: This may arise from a read error, as a much more abundant clone is one base away. This rearrangement joins TRBV24-1 to TRBJ2-5; TRBD1 matches 7 bases. Germline-derived CDR1 and CDR2 are KGHDR and SFDVKD. CDR3 length: 16 amino acids. The CDR3 is CATSDPTDREGESQYF. The CDR3 nucleotides read TGTGCCACCAGTGACCCTACAGACAGGGAAGGTGAGAGCCAGTACTTC.

V gene TRBV6-1 combines with J gene TRBJ2-1; the D gene is possibly TRBD2 (6 bases). Trimming shortened V by 2 bases and J by 3 bases, and 20 bases separated the two germline ends. This CDR3 is 18 amino acids long. Germline loops: CDR1 MNHNS, CDR2 SASEGT. CDR3 coding DNA: TGTGCCAGCAGTGAACGGGGGACTGGTGGTGCAGTCTACAATGAGCAGTTCTTC. It yields the protein CASSERGTGGAVYNEQFF.

This clonotype showed up many times. The V and J genes are TRBV5-1 and TRBJ2-7; 9 bases agree with TRBD2. The length of the CDR3 is 15 residues. Germline V lookup: CDR1 SGHRS, CDR2 YFSETQ. The V and J ends lost 7 bases and 7 bases, in that order; junction bases with no gene match: 15. This CDR3 reads CASCNVAGVPGEQYF. The CDR3 region has the DNA TGCGCCAGCTGCAATGTAGCGGGAGTACCTGGTGAGCAGTACTTC.

This clonotype was seen ten or more times. The chain uses TRBV28 and TRBJ2-2; tentatively, D is TRBD1 (5 bases). The V end was cut by 2 bases, the J end by 1 base, with 8 bases between. Germline values: CDR1 MDHEN, CDR2 SYDVKM. The CDR3 runs to 15 residues. The CDR3 DNA is TGTGCCAGCAGTTTAAGGGGAAGGAACACCGGGGAGCTGTTTTTT. This gives the protein CASSLRGRNTGELFF.

This clonotype was detected ten times or more. The J gene is TRBJ2-3, the V gene TRBV7-3; D is uncertain. V was shortened by 3 bases and J by 0 bases, with 10 bases between the two germline ends. CDR3 length: 15 amino acids. Germline V gives CDR1 SGHTA, CDR2 FQGTGA. CDR3 region: CASSFAGVSTDTQYF. For the CDR3, the DNA is TGTGCCAGCAGCTTCGCAGGAGTAAGCACAGATACGCAGTATTTT.